These 17 T cell receptor beta chains share one sample of origin, sequenced in a study of blood T cell repertoires in COVID-19. Assay used: immunoSEQ multiplex PCR; TCRdb lists only in-frame clones, some missing. Here the sample spans around 250,000 clones, roughly 85% being singletons. The specimen was PBMCs or T cells enriched from blood (not recorded which). All receptors derive from a woman aged 50 to 65 with acute COVID-19.

The chain couples TRBV6-2 or TRBV6-3 to TRBJ1-2; 8 bases fit TRBD1. CDR3 length equals 15 residues. Germline values: CDR1 MNHEY, CDR2 SVGEGT. Losses at the gene ends were 2 bases for V and 7 bases for J; bases not matched to a gene: 9. In DNA form, the CDR3 reads TGTGCCAGCAGTTACGCGACAGGGGTGGAGAGTGGCTACACCTTC. The encoded protein is CASSYATGVESGYTF.

The table lists this clone with a count of one. A read error may account for a junction end that differs from germline. Additional DNA sequences in this sample encode the identical CDR3. The chain combines TRBV9 with TRBJ2-2, with D perhaps TRBD1 (6 bases). The germline CDR1 and CDR2 sequences are SGDLS and YYNGEE. The CDR3 length is 17 residues. Written as DNA, the CDR3 is TGTGCCAGCAGCGTACTGGGGGCGAGTCTGAACACCGGGGAACTGTTTTTT. Encoded protein: CASSVLGASLNTGELFF.

V gene TRBV5-4 combines with J gene TRBJ1-1; weak D call: TRBD1 (5 bases). Germline V gene sequence: CDR1 SGHNT, CDR2 YYREEE (reference sequence). The CDR3 runs to 11 residues. V lost 3 bases to trimming and J lost 7 bases, with 7 bases between them. CDR3 nucleotides: TGTGCCAGCAGCTCCGACAGTGAAGCTTTCTTT. Translation: CASSSDSEAFF.

This clone was observed a single time. The CDR3 reads CASSSLGGGFSYEQYF. In DNA form, the CDR3 reads TGTGCCAGCAGCTCACTTGGCGGGGGATTCTCCTACGAGCAGTACTTC. This chain links TRBV5-4 with TRBJ2-7; 7 positions match TRBD2. CDR1 and CDR2 (germline): SGHNT, YYREEE (reference sequence). The CDR3 has 16 residues. J was trimmed by 0 bases and V by 3 bases; bases with no gene match: 9.

This chain uses TRBV7-6 with TRBJ1-1; tentative D call: TRBD1 (6 bases). V lost 5 bases and J lost 0, with 13 bases in between. CDR1 and CDR2 from the germline V gene are SGHVS and FNYEAQ. This CDR3 is 15 amino acids long. The CDR3 loop is CASSAWTALNTEAFF. The CDR3 region has the DNA TGTGCCAGCAGCGCCTGGACAGCTTTGAACACTGAAGCTTTCTTT. The complete variable domain, with remaining parts taken from reference TRBV7-6 and TRBJ1-1, reads GAGVSQSPRYKVTKRGQDVALRCDPISGHVSLYWYRQALGQGPEFLTYFNYEAQQDKSGLPNDRFSAERPEGSISTLTIQRTEQRDSAMYRCASSAWTALNTEAFFGQGTRLTVV.

The chain combines TRBV2 with TRBJ1-1; the D gene is possibly TRBD1 (6 bases). From germline, CDR1 is SNHLY and CDR2 FYNNEI. The CDR3 loop spans 13 amino acids. Trimming shortened V by 6 bases and J by 5 bases, and 13 bases separated the two germline ends. The CDR3 DNA sequence: TGTGCCAGCAGGGGGGCCTCCGGGACTGAAGCTTTCTTT. This translates into CASRGASGTEAFF.

The table lists this clone with a few counts. V and J are TRBV9 and TRBJ1-1, with TRBD1 as a possible D gene (5 bases). V lost 0 bases, J lost 5 bases, and 14 bases lay in between. The germline V gene has CDR1 SGDLS and CDR2 YYNGEE. This CDR3 region has 15 residues. CDR3 nucleotides: TGTGCCAGCAGCGTAGAAGGGGCAGGGCGGACTGAAGCTTTCTTT. Translated: CASSVEGAGRTEAFF.

The rearrangement joins TRBV7-9 to TRBJ2-3; possibly TRBD1 for D (5 bases). Between the trimmed V and J ends, which lost 4 bases and 2 bases, there was a span of 7 bases. Germline V gene data show CDR1 as SEHNR and CDR2 as FQNEAQ (reference sequence). This CDR3 is 13 amino acids long. The CDR3 DNA follows: TGTGCCAGCAGCTCCGGACACACAGATACGCAGTATTTT. Translated: CASSSGHTDTQYF. Variable domain in full (rest from reference TRBV7-9 and TRBJ2-3): DTGVSQNPRHKITKRGQNVTFRCDPISEHNRLYWYRQTLGQGPEFLTYFQNEAQLEKSRLLSDRFSAERPKGSFSTLEIQRTEQGDSAMYLCASSSGHTDTQYFGPGTRLTVL.

The rearrangement joins TRBV24-1 to TRBJ1-2, with a weak D call TRBD1 (5 bases). From germline, CDR1 is KGHDR and CDR2 SFDVKD. CDR3 length: 14 amino acids. V lost 3 bases and J lost 2, with 9 bases in between. CDR3 sequence: CATSDAQVNYGYTF. Written as DNA, the CDR3 is TGTGCCACCAGTGATGCACAGGTGAACTATGGCTACACCTTC.

The chain is built from TRBV7-3 and TRBJ2-3, with TRBD2 as a possible D gene (5 bases). Germline V gene sequence: CDR1 SGHTA, CDR2 FQGTGA. The CDR3 consists of 14 residues. The ends were cut back, 4 bases at V and 7 bases at J, with 15 bases in the middle. DNA for the CDR3: TGTGCCAGCAGCTCCCAAGGGTTGGACTATACGCAGTATTTT. Protein sequence: CASSSQGLDYTQYF.

Comment on this clone: Other DNA sequences from this sample encode an identical CDR3 as well. This chain joins TRBV19 and TRBJ1-1, with a weak D call TRBD1 (5 bases). Per germline, CDR1 LNHDA and CDR2 SQIVND (reference sequence). Trimming shortened V by 0 bases and J by 2 bases, and 7 bases separated the two germline ends. The CDR3 is made up of 14 amino acids. The CDR3 nucleotides are TGTGCCAGTAGTATAGACAGGGTAAACACTGAAGCTTTCTTT. This encodes CASSIDRVNTEAFF.

The chain has TRBV2 and TRBJ1-1; maybe TRBD1 (6 bases). The CDR3 length is 15 residues. V was clipped by 5 bases and J by 4 bases, with 17 bases between them. The germline V gene encodes CDR1 SNHLY and CDR2 FYNNEI. CDR3 nucleotides: TGTGCCAGCAGTCCCGGGACACGTTTGGTCACTGAAGCTTTCTTT. Protein: CASSPGTRLVTEAFF.

V and J are TRBV30 and TRBJ1-1, with a possible D match to TRBD1 (6 bases). The CDR3 loop spans 14 amino acids. Trimming took 2 bases from V and 5 from J, leaving 15 bases between them. In germline, CDR1 is GTSNPN, CDR2 SVGIG (reference sequence). CDR3 DNA: TGTGCCTGGAGTAAACCAGGGGTGAGGACTGAAGCTTTCTTT. Protein: CAWSKPGVRTEAFF.

CDR3 coding DNA: TGTGCCTGGAGGAAAAAGGGGGTAGGTCAGCCCCAGCATTTT. Amino acid sequence: CAWRKKGVGQPQHF. The chain joins TRBV30 to TRBJ1-5, with D possibly TRBD1 on 6 matching bases. CDR1 and CDR2 (germline): GTSNPN, SVGIG (reference sequence). The CDR3 runs to 14 residues. V lost 3 bases and J 6 bases, leaving 15 bases between the germline ends.

This clone was counted a single time. This chain joins TRBV29-1 and TRBJ1-2; 10 positions agree with TRBD1. Per germline, CDR1 SQVTM and CDR2 ANQGSEA. The CDR3 spans 15 residues. V lost 2 bases to trimming and J lost 3 bases; unmatched junction nucleotides: 6. CDR3: CSVESRDRGDYGYTF. The CDR3 nucleotides are TGCAGCGTTGAATCTCGGGACAGGGGAGACTATGGCTACACCTTC. The variable domain in full, completed from reference TRBV29-1 and TRBJ1-2, reads SAVISQKPSRDICQRGTSLTIQCQVDSQVTMMFWYRQQPGQSLTLIATANQGSEATYESGFVIDKFPISRPNLTFSTLTVSNMSPEDSSIYLCSVESRDRGDYGYTFGSGTRLTVV.

This rearrangement joins TRBV5-4 to TRBJ1-2; 7 nucleotides line up with TRBD1. V trimming: 3 bases; J trimming: 3 bases; junction bases outside the gene matches: 14. The CDR3 has 17 amino acids. CDR1 and CDR2 from the germline V gene are SGHNT and YYREEE (reference sequence). The CDR3 is CASSWGTAVLKDYGYTF. The CDR3 DNA reads as TGTGCCAGCAGCTGGGGGACAGCAGTACTAAAGGACTATGGCTACACCTTC.

This clone turned up a few times. The chain carries TRBV19 and TRBJ2-1; the D gene is possibly TRBD2 (7 bases). The CDR3 sequence is 10 residues long. Germline V gene lookup returns CDR1 LNHDA and CDR2 SQIVND (reference sequence). Trimming shortened V by 11 bases and J by 8 bases, and 10 bases separated the two germline ends. Written as DNA, the CDR3 is TGTGCCGCGGGGGCATATGAGCAGTTCTTC. Translated, it gives CAAGAYEQFF.